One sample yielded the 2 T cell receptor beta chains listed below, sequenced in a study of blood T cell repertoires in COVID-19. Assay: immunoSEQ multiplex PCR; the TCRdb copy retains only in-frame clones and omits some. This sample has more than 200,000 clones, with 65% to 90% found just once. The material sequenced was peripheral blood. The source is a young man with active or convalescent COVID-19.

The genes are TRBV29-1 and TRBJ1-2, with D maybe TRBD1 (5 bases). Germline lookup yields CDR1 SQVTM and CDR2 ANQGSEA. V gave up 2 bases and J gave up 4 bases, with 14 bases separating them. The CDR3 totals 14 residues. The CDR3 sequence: CSVESGRGSYGYTF. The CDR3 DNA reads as TGCAGCGTTGAATCCGGGAGGGGCTCCTATGGCTACACCTTC.

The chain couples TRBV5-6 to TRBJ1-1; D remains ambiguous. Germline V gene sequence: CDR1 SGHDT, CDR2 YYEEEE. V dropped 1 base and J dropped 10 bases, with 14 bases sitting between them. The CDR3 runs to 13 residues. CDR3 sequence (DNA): TGTGCCAGCAGCTTGTTGTTGGAAAGAGGAGCTTTCTTT. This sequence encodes CASSLLLERGAFF.